The 27 T cell receptor beta chains below all came from one sample that was sequenced in a study of OX40 agonist ivuxolimab in advanced cancers. TCRdb's table, derived via immunoSEQ multiplex PCR, lists solely in-frame clones and lacks some. The sample shows approximately 70,000 clones, around 84% of them seen only once. Sequenced here: CD4+ or CD8+ T cells sorted from blood, sampled in a trial of the OX40 agonist ivuxolimab. These receptors originate from an adult with an advanced solid tumor such as melanoma, head and neck, liver or kidney cancer.

The V gene is TRBV6-1, the J gene TRBJ2-3, with 7 bases that match TRBD2. The V and J ends lost 7 bases and 4 bases, in that order; junction bases with no gene match: 8. The germline CDR1 and CDR2 sequences are MNHNS and SASEGT. The CDR3 covers 14 residues. CDR3 in amino acids: CASTAAGRADTQYF. The CDR3 region has the DNA TGTGCCAGCACCGCAGCGGGACGGGCAGATACGCAGTATTTT.

The gene calls are TRBV9 and TRBJ1-4; D unclear. CDR3 length equals 16 residues. The germline gives CDR1 SGDLS, CDR2 YYNGEE. V lost 4 bases, J lost 2 bases, and 15 bases lay in between. This chain's CDR3 is CASSPGRELTNEKLFF. As DNA, the CDR3 is TGTGCCAGCAGCCCCGGCCGGGAACTTACTAATGAAAAACTGTTTTTT.

The chain is built from TRBV7-8 and TRBJ2-5; D unresolved. Trimming shortened V by 1 base and J by 1 base, and 16 bases separated the two germline ends. CDR3 length: 17 amino acids. CDR1 is SGHVS and CDR2 is FQNEAQ in the germline V gene. For the CDR3, the DNA is TGTGCCAGCAGCTTAGATGTTCAGGCATTAATCCAAGAGACCCAGTACTTC. Translation: CASSLDVQALIQETQYF. Based on the CDR3 plus reference TRBV7-8 and TRBJ2-5, the full variable domain is GAGVSQSPRYKVAKRGQDVALRCDPISGHVSLFWYQQALGQGPEFLTYFQNEAQLDKSGLPSDRFFAERPEGSVSTLKIQRTQQEDSAVYLCASSLDVQALIQETQYFGPGTRLLVL.

This clone was seen a few times. The chain links TRBV18 to TRBJ1-2; D not resolved. The germline V gene has CDR1 KGHSH and CDR2 LQKENI. The ends were cut back, 2 bases at V and 8 bases at J, with 15 bases in the middle. This CDR3 region has 14 residues. CDR3 sequence (DNA): TGTGCCAGCTCACCATCTGTTCAGGTCGGGGGCTACACCTTC. Translating it yields CASSPSVQVGGYTF.

V is TRBV30 and J is TRBJ2-1, with 10 positions matching TRBD2. This CDR3 region has 16 residues. The germline gives CDR1 GTSNPN, CDR2 SVGIG (reference sequence). V lost 0 bases and J lost 4; bases outside the gene matches: 6. CDR3 protein: CAWSVQRTSGYNEQFF. The CDR3, as DNA: TGTGCCTGGAGTGTACAACGGACTAGCGGTTACAATGAGCAGTTCTTC.

The gene calls are TRBV7-2 and TRBJ2-3; perhaps TRBD2 as D (6 bases). The CDR3 totals 13 residues. V lost 5 bases to trimming and J lost 5 bases, with 11 bases between them. The germline CDR1 and CDR2 sequences are SGHTA and FQGNSA. CDR3 in DNA: TGTGCCAGCAGCCATGGAGGGCGAGATACGCAGTATTTT. Translation gives CASSHGGRDTQYF.

The rearrangement links TRBV5-1 to TRBJ1-1, with D maybe TRBD1 (5 bases). V lost 2 bases to trimming and J lost 4 bases, with 12 bases between them. Germline values: CDR1 SGHRS, CDR2 YFSETQ. The CDR3 is 14 residues long. Written as DNA, the CDR3 is TGCGCCAGCAGCTTTGAGGGGTCGGGCACTGAAGCTTTCTTT. This codes for CASSFEGSGTEAFF.

The chain employs TRBV28 and TRBJ2-3; D ambiguous. CDR3 length: 12 residues. V was trimmed by 8 bases and J by 2 bases, leaving 8 bases between them. Per the germline V gene, CDR1 is MDHEN and CDR2 is SYDVKM. For the CDR3, the DNA is TGTGCCAGCTCCGGCGTCACAGATACGCAGTATTTT. It specifies CASSGVTDTQYF. Full variable domain (remainder filled in from reference TRBV28 and TRBJ2-3): DVKVTQSSRYLVKRTGEKVFLECVQDMDHENMFWYRQDPGLGLRLIYFSYDVKMKEKGDIPEGYSVSREKKERFSLILESASTNQTSMYLCASSGVTDTQYFGPGTRLTVL.

In this sample, this clone turned up a few times. The V and J genes are TRBV7-9 and TRBJ2-4; perhaps TRBD2 as D (5 bases). Germline-derived CDR1 and CDR2 are SEHNR and FQNEAQ (reference sequence). Between the trimmed V and J ends, which lost 5 bases and 3 bases, there was a span of 14 bases. The CDR3 is 15 residues long. The CDR3 DNA reads TGTGCCAGCAGCCCTAAACCCGGGGTCAAAAACATTCAGTACTTC. Encoded protein: CASSPKPGVKNIQYF.

This chain joins TRBV19 and TRBJ1-1, with D perhaps TRBD1 (6 bases). Per germline, CDR1 LNHDA and CDR2 SQIVND (reference sequence). CDR3 size: 14 residues. Deletions cut 3 bases from V and 4 bases from J, with 12 bases between. CDR3 sequence: CASSIQGRGTEAFF. CDR3 sequence (DNA): TGTGCCAGTAGTATCCAGGGGAGGGGCACTGAAGCTTTCTTT.

The chain recombines TRBV7-3 with TRBJ2-5; the D gene is possibly TRBD1 (6 bases). The CDR3 totals 15 residues. From germline, CDR1 is SGHTA and CDR2 FQGTGA. With 1 base removed from V and 4 bases from J, the gap between germline ends came to 13 bases. In nucleotides, the CDR3 is TGTGCCAGCAGCTTAAGCCCCACAGGGTTAGAGACCCAGTACTTC. It is translated as CASSLSPTGLETQYF.

Here the CDR3 DNA reads TGTGCCAGCACCTGGGGGGCCGACACCGGGGAGCTGTTTTTT. It encodes CASTWGADTGELFF. The rearrangement links TRBV6-5 to TRBJ2-2; D is tentatively TRBD1 or TRBD2 (6 bases each). Germline lookup yields CDR1 MNHEY and CDR2 SVGAGI. This CDR3 has 14 amino acids. V dropped 7 bases and J dropped 3 bases, with 12 bases sitting between them.

The chain links TRBV6-1 to TRBJ2-5; D is unresolved. The germline V and J ends were trimmed by 8 bases and 2 bases, with 6 bases remaining between them. CDR3 length: 11 amino acids. Germline CDR1 and CDR2: MNHNS and SASEGT. CDR3 protein: CASRAQETQYF. The CDR3, as DNA: TGTGCCAGCCGAGCACAAGAGACCCAGTACTTC.

CDR3 amino acids: CAWSVQGSWETQYF. CDR3 nucleotide sequence: TGTGCCTGGAGTGTACAGGGGTCGTGGGAGACCCAGTACTTC. This sequence joins TRBV30 and TRBJ2-5; 7 nucleotides align to TRBD1. CDR1 GTSNPN and CDR2 SVGIG come from the germline V gene (reference sequence). V lost 0 bases, J lost 5 bases, and 6 bases stayed unmatched. The CDR3 runs 14 residues.

CDR3 nucleotides: TGTGCCATCAACCAGCGGGGGCCCACAGATACGCAGTATTTT. Its protein product is CAINQRGPTDTQYF. This chain uses TRBV10-3 with TRBJ2-3, with 8 nucleotides matching TRBD2. Germline V lookup: CDR1 ENHRY, CDR2 SYGVKD. This CDR3 spans 14 amino acids. The J segment lost 2 bases and the V segment lost 7 bases, leaving 5 bases of the junction unmatched.

This chain uses TRBV6-5 with TRBJ1-4, with 7 bases identical to TRBD1. The V gene end was trimmed by 2 bases and the J gene end by 4 bases; junction bases not matched to a gene: 4. The CDR3 contains 15 residues. CDR1 MNHEY and CDR2 SVGAGI come from the germline V gene. The CDR3 region is CASSYDGTVNEKLFF. DNA for the CDR3: TGTGCCAGCAGTTACGATGGGACAGTTAATGAAAAACTGTTTTTT.

This chain joins TRBV4-1 and TRBJ1-4, with unresolved D. The CDR3 totals 15 residues. Trimming cost V 8 bases and J 0 bases, with 13 bases left between them. Per the germline V gene, CDR1 is MGHRA and CDR2 is YSYEKL. Here the CDR3 DNA reads TGCGCCAGCCGTCCGATCACAGCAACTAATGAAAAACTGTTTTTT. It specifies CASRPITATNEKLFF.

This clone was seen only a few times. The gene calls are TRBV11-2 and TRBJ2-3; D not resolved. Per germline, CDR1 SGHAT and CDR2 FQNNGV. V lost 5 bases and J lost 0, with 15 bases in between. The CDR3 consists of 16 residues. The CDR3 spells CASSHIWDTSTDTQYF. CDR3 coding DNA: TGTGCCAGCAGCCACATTTGGGATACTAGCACAGATACGCAGTATTTT.

This clone was observed once. CDR3: CASSRGGGWNEQFF. The CDR3 nucleotides read TGTGCCAGCAGTCGGGGAGGGGGTTGGAATGAGCAGTTCTTC. The V and J genes are TRBV2 and TRBJ2-1, with a weak D call TRBD2 (7 bases). Trimming removed 5 bases at V and 7 bases at J, with 15 bases between. In germline, CDR1 is SNHLY, CDR2 FYNNEI. CDR3 length: 14 residues. The whole variable domain, filled in from reference TRBV2 and TRBJ2-1, reads EPEVTQTPSHQVTQMGQEVILRCVPISNHLYFYWYRQILGQKVEFLVSFYNNEISEKSEIFDDQFSVERPDGSNFTLKIRSTKLEDSAMYFCASSRGGGWNEQFFGPGTRLTVL.

The chain couples TRBV18 to TRBJ1-1; D not resolved. V lost 2 bases, J lost 2 bases, and 6 bases lay in between. Germline CDR1 and CDR2: KGHSH and LQKENI. The length of the CDR3 is 13 residues. CDR3 residues: CASSPAANTEAFF. The CDR3 nucleotides read TGTGCCAGCTCACCAGCGGCAAACACTGAAGCTTTCTTT.

DNA of the CDR3: TGTGCCAGCAGTCCCCTGGGGGACGCAGGCACAGATACGCAGTATTTT. Translating it yields CASSPLGDAGTDTQYF. The chain combines TRBV7-9 with TRBJ2-3, with D tentatively TRBD1 or TRBD2 (5 bases each). The CDR3 is 16 amino acids. Trimming left V 6 bases short and J 1 base short, with 17 bases between. Germline V gene lookup returns CDR1 SEHNR and CDR2 FQNEAQ (reference sequence).

The chain uses TRBV28 and TRBJ2-7; 7 positions match TRBD1. The V gene end was trimmed by 8 bases and the J gene end by 3 bases; junction bases not matched to a gene: 7. There are 13 residues in the CDR3. Germline values: CDR1 MDHEN, CDR2 SYDVKM. Here the CDR3 DNA reads TGTGCCAGCCATGGGACAGTTCTCTACGAGCAGTACTTC. It specifies CASHGTVLYEQYF.

A few counts support this clone. V usage is TRBV28 and J usage is TRBJ1-2; 7 positions match TRBD1. Trimming at V came to 5 bases and at J to 5 bases, leaving 14 bases not matched to a gene. The CDR3 extends over 16 amino acids. From germline, CDR1 is MDHEN and CDR2 SYDVKM. The CDR3 loop is CASSPHGGQGGYGYTF. CDR3 coding DNA: TGTGCCAGCAGTCCCCACGGGGGGCAGGGGGGATATGGCTACACCTTC.

This clone has only a few counts. V is TRBV13 and J is TRBJ2-6; 7 bases match TRBD1. V shed 5 bases, J shed 1 base, and the junction held 8 bases outside the gene matches. The germline V gene has CDR1 PRHDT and CDR2 FYEKMQ (reference sequence). The CDR3 length is 17 residues. CDR3 sequence reads: CASSQGGEYSGANVLTF. DNA of the CDR3: TGTGCCAGCAGCCAAGGGGGCGAGTATTCTGGGGCCAACGTCCTGACTTTC. Combining the CDR3 with reference TRBV13 and TRBJ2-6 gives the whole variable domain AAGVIQSPRHLIKEKRETATLKCYPIPRHDTVYWYQQGPGQDPQFLISFYEKMQSDKGSIPDRFSAQQFSDYHSELNMSSLELGDSALYFCASSQGGEYSGANVLTFGAGSRLTVL.

The J gene is TRBJ1-1, the V gene TRBV2; the D is unclear. Germline assignment: CDR1 SNHLY and CDR2 FYNNEI. Between the trimmed V and J ends, which lost 4 bases and 5 bases, there was a span of 8 bases. The CDR3 is 12 residues long. In DNA form, the CDR3 reads TGTGCCAGCAGTGGGATTGGAACTGAAGCTTTCTTT. This translates into CASSGIGTEAFF. The full variable domain, its missing parts supplied by reference TRBV2 and TRBJ1-1, is EPEVTQTPSHQVTQMGQEVILRCVPISNHLYFYWYRQILGQKVEFLVSFYNNEISEKSEIFDDQFSVERPDGSNFTLKIRSTKLEDSAMYFCASSGIGTEAFFGQGTRLTVV.

This clone was seen a few times. This chain uses TRBV11-2 with TRBJ1-4, with D tentatively TRBD1 (5 bases). Germline V CDR1 and CDR2: SGHAT, FQNNGV. CDR3 length equals 13 residues. Trimming removed 5 bases from V and 7 bases from J, with 11 bases in between. CDR3 sequence reads: CASSHIGGEKLFF. Here the CDR3 DNA reads TGTGCCAGCAGCCATATCGGGGGTGAAAAACTGTTTTTT.

The chain carries TRBV6-4 and TRBJ2-2; 11 nucleotides line up with TRBD1. Germline V gene data show CDR1 as MRHNA and CDR2 as SNTAGT. Trimming took 5 bases from V and 4 from J; bases not matched to a gene: 6. CDR3 length: 16 amino acids. This CDR3 is CASSPRTGGGTGELFF. As DNA, the CDR3 is TGTGCCAGCAGTCCACGGACAGGGGGCGGCACCGGGGAGCTGTTTTTT.